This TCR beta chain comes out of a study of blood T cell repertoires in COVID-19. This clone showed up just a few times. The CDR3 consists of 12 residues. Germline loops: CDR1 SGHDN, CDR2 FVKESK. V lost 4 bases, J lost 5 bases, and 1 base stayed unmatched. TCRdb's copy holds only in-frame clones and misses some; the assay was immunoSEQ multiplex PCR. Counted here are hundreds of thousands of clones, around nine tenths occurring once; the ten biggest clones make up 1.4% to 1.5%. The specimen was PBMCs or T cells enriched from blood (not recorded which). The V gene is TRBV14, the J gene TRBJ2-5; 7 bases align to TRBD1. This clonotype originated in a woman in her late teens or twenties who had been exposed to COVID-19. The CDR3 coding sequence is TGTGCCAGCAGCCCCAGGGGGGAGACCCAGTACTTC. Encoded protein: CASSPRGETQYF.